The present TCR beta chain was sequenced within a study of T cell responses to AZD1222 COVID-19 vaccine. Regarding the study as a whole: Most donors were white British, females outnumbered males, and clonal diversity was possibly underestimated. Regions left unmutated in variants are reportedly the target of nearly half of spike-specific TCRs. Seropositive at baseline were only a handful of AZD1222 recipients.

Clones were sequenced by immunoSEQ multiplex PCR, and TCRdb holds only the in-frame ones, with some missing. The sample includes tens of thousands of clones, 90% seen only once; the top ten take roughly 3.9%. Comments on this clone: The antigen is undetermined.

The germline V gene encodes CDR1 SNHLY and CDR2 FYNNEI. V was pared by 7 bases and J by 10 bases, with 13 bases of the junction left unmatched. This CDR3 spans 14 amino acids. The sequences come from peripheral blood, collected on day 0 of AZD1222 vaccination. The source is an adult in good health. The chain is built from TRBV2 and TRBJ2-1; 7 bases map to TRBD2. The CDR3 loop reads CASKLERDLTEQFF. DNA of the CDR3: TGTGCCAGCAAGTTAGAGCGGGACCTAACAGAGCAGTTCTTC.